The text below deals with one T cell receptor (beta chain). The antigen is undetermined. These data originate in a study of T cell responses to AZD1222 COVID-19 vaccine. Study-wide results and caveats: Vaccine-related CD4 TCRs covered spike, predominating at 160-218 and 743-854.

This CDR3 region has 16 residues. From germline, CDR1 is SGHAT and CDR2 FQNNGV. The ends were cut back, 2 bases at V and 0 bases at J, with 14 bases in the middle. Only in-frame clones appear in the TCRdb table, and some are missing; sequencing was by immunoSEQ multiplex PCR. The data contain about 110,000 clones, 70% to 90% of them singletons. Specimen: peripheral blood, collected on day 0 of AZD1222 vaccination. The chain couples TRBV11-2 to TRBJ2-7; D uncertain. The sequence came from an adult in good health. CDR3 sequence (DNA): TGTGCCAGCAGCTTATTTAGTGGAAAGAGCTCCTACGAGCAGTACTTC. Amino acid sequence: CASSLFSGKSSYEQYF.